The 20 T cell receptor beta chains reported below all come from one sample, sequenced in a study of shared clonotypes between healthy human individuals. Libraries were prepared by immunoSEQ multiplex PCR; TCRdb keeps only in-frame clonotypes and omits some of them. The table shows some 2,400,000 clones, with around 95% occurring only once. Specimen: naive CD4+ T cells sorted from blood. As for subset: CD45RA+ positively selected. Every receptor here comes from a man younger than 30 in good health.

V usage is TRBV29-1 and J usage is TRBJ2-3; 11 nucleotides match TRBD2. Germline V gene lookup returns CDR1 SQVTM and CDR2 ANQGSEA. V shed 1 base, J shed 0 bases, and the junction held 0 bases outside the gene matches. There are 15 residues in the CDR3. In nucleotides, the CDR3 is TGCAGCGTTGAAGGGACTAGCGGGAGCACAGATACGCAGTATTTT. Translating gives CSVEGTSGSTDTQYF.

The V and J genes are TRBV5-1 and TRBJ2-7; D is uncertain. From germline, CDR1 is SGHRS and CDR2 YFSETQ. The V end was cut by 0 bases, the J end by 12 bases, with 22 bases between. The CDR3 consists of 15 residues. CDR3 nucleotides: TGCGCCAGCAGCTTGGTTGCCCAGGATAAACTCCTTCGGTACTTC. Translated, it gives CASSLVAQDKLLRYF.

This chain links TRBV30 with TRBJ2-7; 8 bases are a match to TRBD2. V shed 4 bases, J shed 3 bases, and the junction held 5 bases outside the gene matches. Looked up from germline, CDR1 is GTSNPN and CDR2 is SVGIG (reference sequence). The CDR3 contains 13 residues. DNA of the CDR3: TGTGCCTGGAAGGTCGGGGGGGTCTACGAGCAGTACTTC. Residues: CAWKVGGVYEQYF.

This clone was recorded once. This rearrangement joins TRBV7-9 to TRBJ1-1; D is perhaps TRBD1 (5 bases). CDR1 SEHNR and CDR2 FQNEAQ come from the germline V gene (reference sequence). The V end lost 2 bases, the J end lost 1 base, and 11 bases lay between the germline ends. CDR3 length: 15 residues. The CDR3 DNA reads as TGTGCCAGCAGCTTAATTCAGGGCTCGAACACTGAAGCTTTCTTT. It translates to CASSLIQGSNTEAFF. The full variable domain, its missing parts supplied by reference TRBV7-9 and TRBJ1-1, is DTGVSQNPRHKITKRGQNVTFRCDPISEHNRLYWYRQTLGQGPEFLTYFQNEAQLEKSRLLSDRFSAERPKGSFSTLEIQRTEQGDSAMYLCASSLIQGSNTEAFFGQGTRLTVV.

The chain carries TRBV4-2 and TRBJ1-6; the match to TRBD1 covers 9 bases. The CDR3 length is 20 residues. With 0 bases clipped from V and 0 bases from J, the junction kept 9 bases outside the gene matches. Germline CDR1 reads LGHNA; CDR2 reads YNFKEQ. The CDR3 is CASSQDEADRGYSYNSPLHF. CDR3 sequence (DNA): TGTGCCAGCAGCCAAGATGAGGCGGACAGGGGATACTCCTATAATTCACCCCTCCACTTT.

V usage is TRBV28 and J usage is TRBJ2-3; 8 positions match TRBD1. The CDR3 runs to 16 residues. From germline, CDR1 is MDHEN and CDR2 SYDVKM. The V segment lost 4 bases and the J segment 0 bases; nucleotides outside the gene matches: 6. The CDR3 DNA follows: TGTGCCAGCAGTTCCACGGGACAGGCTAGCACAGATACGCAGTATTTT. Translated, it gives CASSSTGQASTDTQYF.

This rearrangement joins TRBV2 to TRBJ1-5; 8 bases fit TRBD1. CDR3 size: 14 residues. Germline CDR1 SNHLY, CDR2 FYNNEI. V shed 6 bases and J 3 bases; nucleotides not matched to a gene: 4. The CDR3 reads CASSDRGYNQPQHF. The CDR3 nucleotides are TGTGCCAGCAGCGACAGGGGATACAATCAGCCCCAGCATTTT.

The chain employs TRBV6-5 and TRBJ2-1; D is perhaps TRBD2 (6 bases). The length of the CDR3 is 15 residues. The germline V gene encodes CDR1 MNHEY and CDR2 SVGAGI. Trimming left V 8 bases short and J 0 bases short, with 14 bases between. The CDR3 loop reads CASERRESSYNEQFF. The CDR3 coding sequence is TGTGCCAGCGAGAGGAGGGAAAGCTCCTACAATGAGCAGTTCTTC.

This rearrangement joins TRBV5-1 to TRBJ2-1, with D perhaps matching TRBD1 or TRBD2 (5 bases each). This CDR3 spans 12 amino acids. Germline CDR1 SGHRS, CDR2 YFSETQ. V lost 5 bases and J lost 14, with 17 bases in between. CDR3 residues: CASSLIPGTKFF. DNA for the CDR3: TGCGCCAGCAGTCTCATCCCGGGGACCAAGTTCTTC.

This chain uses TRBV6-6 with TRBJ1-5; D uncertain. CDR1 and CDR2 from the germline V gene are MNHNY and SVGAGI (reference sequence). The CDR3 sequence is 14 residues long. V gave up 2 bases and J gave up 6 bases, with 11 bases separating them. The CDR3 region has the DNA TGTGCCAGCAGTTACGGTTTAGGTGCTCAGCCCCAGCATTTT. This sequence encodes CASSYGLGAQPQHF.

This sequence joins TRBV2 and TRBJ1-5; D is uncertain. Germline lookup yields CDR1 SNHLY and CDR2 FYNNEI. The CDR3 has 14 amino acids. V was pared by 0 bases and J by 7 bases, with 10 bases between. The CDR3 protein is CASSEAGGLQPQHF. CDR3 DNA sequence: TGTGCCAGCAGTGAAGCAGGCGGGCTCCAGCCCCAGCATTTT.

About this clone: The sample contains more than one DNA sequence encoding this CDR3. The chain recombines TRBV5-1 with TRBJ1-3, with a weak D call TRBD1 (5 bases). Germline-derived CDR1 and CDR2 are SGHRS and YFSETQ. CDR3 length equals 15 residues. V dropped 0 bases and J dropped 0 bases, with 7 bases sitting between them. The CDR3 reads CASSLDTGSGNTIYF. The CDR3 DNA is TGCGCCAGCAGCTTGGACACAGGCTCTGGAAACACCATATATTTT.

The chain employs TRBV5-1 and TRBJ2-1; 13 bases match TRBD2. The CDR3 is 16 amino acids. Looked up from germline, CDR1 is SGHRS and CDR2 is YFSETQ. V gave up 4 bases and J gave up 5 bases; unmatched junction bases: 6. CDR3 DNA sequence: TGCGCCAGCAGCAGAACCGGGACTAGCGGGGACAATGAGCAGTTCTTC. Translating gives CASSRTGTSGDNEQFF.

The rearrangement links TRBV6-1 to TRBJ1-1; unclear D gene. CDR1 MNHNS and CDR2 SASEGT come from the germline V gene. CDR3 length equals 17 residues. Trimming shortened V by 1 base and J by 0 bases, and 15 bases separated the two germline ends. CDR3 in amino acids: CASSEGLTWAVNTEAFF. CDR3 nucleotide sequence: TGTGCCAGCAGTGAAGGTCTGACATGGGCCGTGAACACTGAAGCTTTCTTT.

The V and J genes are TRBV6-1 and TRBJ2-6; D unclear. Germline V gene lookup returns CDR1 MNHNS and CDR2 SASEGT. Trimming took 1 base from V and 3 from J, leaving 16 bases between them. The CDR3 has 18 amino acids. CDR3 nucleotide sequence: TGTGCCAGCAGTGAAGATGGCAGTGGGGTCGGTGGGGCCAACGTCCTGACTTTC. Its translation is CASSEDGSGVGGANVLTF.

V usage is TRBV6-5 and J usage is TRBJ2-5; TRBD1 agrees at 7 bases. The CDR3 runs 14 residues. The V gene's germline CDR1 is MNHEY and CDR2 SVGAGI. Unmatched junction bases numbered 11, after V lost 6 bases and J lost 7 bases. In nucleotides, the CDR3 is TGTGCCAGCAGAAACAGGGGTGGCCGAGGGACCCAGTACTTC. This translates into CASRNRGGRGTQYF.

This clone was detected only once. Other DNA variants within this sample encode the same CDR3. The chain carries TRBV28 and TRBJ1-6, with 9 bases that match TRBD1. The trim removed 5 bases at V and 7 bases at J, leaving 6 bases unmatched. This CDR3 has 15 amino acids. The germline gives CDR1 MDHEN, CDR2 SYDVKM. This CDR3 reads CASSVRDRDNSPLHF. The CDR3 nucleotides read TGTGCCAGCAGTGTCCGGGACAGGGACAATTCACCCCTCCACTTT.

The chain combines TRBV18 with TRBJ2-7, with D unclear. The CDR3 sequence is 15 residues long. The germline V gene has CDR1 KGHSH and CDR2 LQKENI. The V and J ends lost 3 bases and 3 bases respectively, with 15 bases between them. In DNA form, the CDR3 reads TGTGCCAGCTCACCCCAATCGCAGAACTACTACGAGCAGTACTTC. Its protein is CASSPQSQNYYEQYF. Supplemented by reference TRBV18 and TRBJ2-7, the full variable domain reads NAGVMQNPRHLVRRRGQEARLRCSPMKGHSHVYWYRQLPEEGLKFMVYLQKENIIDESGMPKERFSAEFPKEGPSILRIQQVVRGDSAAYFCASSPQSQNYYEQYFGPGTRLTVT.

The CDR3 sequence is CASSYGTGIGEQYF. CDR3 coding DNA: TGTGCCAGCAGTTACGGGACAGGGATCGGCGAGCAGTACTTC. The chain is built from TRBV6-5 and TRBJ2-7; 9 nucleotides align to TRBD1. The germline V gene encodes CDR1 MNHEY and CDR2 SVGAGI. The CDR3 is made up of 14 amino acids. J was trimmed by 6 bases and V by 2 bases; bases with no gene match: 5.

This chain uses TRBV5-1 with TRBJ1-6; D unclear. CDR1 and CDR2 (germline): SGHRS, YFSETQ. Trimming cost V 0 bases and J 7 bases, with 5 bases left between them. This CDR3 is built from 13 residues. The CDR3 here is CASSLAENSPLHF. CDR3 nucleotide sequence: TGCGCCAGCAGCTTGGCCGAGAATTCACCCCTCCACTTT. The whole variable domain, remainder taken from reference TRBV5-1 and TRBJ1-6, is KAGVTQTPRYLIKTRGQQVTLSCSPISGHRSVSWYQQTPGQGLQFLFEYFSETQRNKGNFPGRFSGRQFSNSRSEMNVSTLELGDSALYLCASSLAENSPLHFGNGTRLTVT.